This T cell receptor (beta chain) was obtained from a study of T-cell memory formation after mild COVID-19. Study as a whole: Each donor largely had its own TCR clusters. Study-level findings and limits: Contracting CD8+ clones were enriched in EMRA, CD4+ mainly in CM and EM. Pre-infection memory showed some responding clones, and this suggested that cross-reactive memory joined.

Regarding this clonotype: Its antigen is unknown.

One entry per CDR3 protein, called by TCRdb with MiXCR from the 5' RACE reads. The data hold 500,000 to 600,000 distinct CDR3 sequences, with roughly 18% observed a single time. This receptor was taken from an adult woman who had mild COVID-19 (a few samples of this study predate the infection). Cell type and time point are not known. Sequencing was carried out using PBMCs or a T cell subset sorted from them (not recorded which).

CDR3: CASSKGPHKDRPLGGNQPQHF. As DNA, the CDR3 is TGTGCCAGCAGCAAAGGCCCTCATAAGGACAGGCCCCTTGGGGGAAATCAGCCCCAGCATTTT. The chain employs TRBV21-1 and TRBJ1-5; the D call TRBD1 from the table was never checked on the DNA. TRBV21-1 is tagged as a pseudogene. CDR3 length: 21 residues.